These 26 T cell receptor beta chains were all obtained from the same sample, sequenced in a study of blood T cell repertoires in COVID-19. Libraries were prepared by immunoSEQ multiplex PCR; TCRdb keeps only in-frame clonotypes and omits some of them. Of about 190,000 clones in the sample, about 77% were seen once. Specimen: peripheral blood. The source is a woman older than 75 with active or convalescent COVID-19.

The V call is TRBV2, the J call TRBJ2-1; 8 bases map to TRBD2. The CDR3 totals 13 residues. V dropped 8 bases and J dropped 7; count of bases not matched to a gene: 7. The germline CDR1 and CDR2 sequences are SNHLY and FYNNEI. CDR3 in DNA: TGTGCCAGCCGGACGGGGGGGCTTAATGAGCAGTTCTTC. It encodes CASRTGGLNEQFF.

This clone was observed once. The chain couples TRBV2 to TRBJ1-1; D uncertain. The CDR3 runs 12 residues. Trimming shortened V by 7 bases and J by 6 bases, and 12 bases separated the two germline ends. In germline, CDR1 is SNHLY, CDR2 FYNNEI. The CDR3 DNA reads as TGTGCCAGCAACTGGGGAGGCGCTGAAGCTTTCTTT. It is translated as CASNWGGAEAFF. Full variable domain (rest looked up from reference TRBV2 and TRBJ1-1): EPEVTQTPSHQVTQMGQEVILRCVPISNHLYFYWYRQILGQKVEFLVSFYNNEISEKSEIFDDQFSVERPDGSNFTLKIRSTKLEDSAMYFCASNWGGAEAFFGQGTRLTVV.

This clone was counted a few times. V usage is TRBV9 and J usage is TRBJ2-3, with 8 bases aligning to TRBD1. V was pared by 0 bases and J by 8 bases, with 8 bases of the junction left unmatched. Germline V gene lookup returns CDR1 SGDLS and CDR2 YYNGEE. CDR3 length: 15 amino acids. Here the CDR3 DNA reads TGTGCCAGCAGCGTAGAGACAGGGGTGTCTTCTACGCAGTATTTT. It codes for CASSVETGVSSTQYF.

V gene TRBV12-3 or TRBV12-4 combines with J gene TRBJ1-2; a possible D gene is TRBD1 (5 bases). CDR3 size: 13 residues. V was trimmed by 6 bases and J by 8 bases, leaving 16 bases between them. The CDR3 coding sequence is TGTGCCAGCAGACTAGATCGGGGGACGGGCTACACCTTC. Protein product: CASRLDRGTGYTF.

The CDR3 DNA sequence: TGCGCCAGCAGCTACGGACAGGGGGGCCTGCAAGAGACCCAGTACTTC. Translation: CASSYGQGGLQETQYF. The chain has TRBV5-1 and TRBJ2-5, with 10 positions matching TRBD1. The CDR3 length is 16 residues. V shed 3 bases and J 2 bases; nucleotides not matched to a gene: 7. The germline V gene encodes CDR1 SGHRS and CDR2 YFSETQ.

This clone was seen just once. The J gene is TRBJ1-6, the V gene TRBV18; possibly TRBD1 for D (6 bases). The CDR3 sequence is 14 residues long. V gave up 2 bases and J gave up 5 bases, with 7 bases separating them. Germline loops: CDR1 KGHSH, CDR2 LQKENI. The CDR3 loop is CASSPGTNNSPLHF. The CDR3 region has the DNA TGTGCCAGCTCACCAGGGACAAATAATTCACCCCTCCACTTT.

This chain links TRBV6-5 with TRBJ1-6; D may be TRBD1 (5 bases). V was cut by 5 bases and J by 9 bases, with 17 bases left in between. CDR3 length: 15 amino acids. Germline CDR1 and CDR2: MNHEY and SVGAGI. As DNA, the CDR3 is TGTGCCAGCAGTCCTGACAGACTTCAGGGTTCACCCCTCCACTTT. Translating it yields CASSPDRLQGSPLHF.

V usage is TRBV18 and J usage is TRBJ2-1; TRBD2 matches 8 bases. Germline CDR1 and CDR2: KGHSH and LQKENI. The length of the CDR3 is 15 residues. J was trimmed by 5 bases and V by 2 bases; bases with no gene match: 5. CDR3: CASSPTGGSNNEQFF. In nucleotides, the CDR3 is TGTGCCAGCTCACCAACGGGGGGGAGTAACAATGAGCAGTTCTTC.

Comment on this clone: Additional DNA sequences in this sample encode the identical CDR3. V gene TRBV18 combines with J gene TRBJ2-3; D gene unclear. CDR1 KGHSH and CDR2 LQKENI come from the germline V gene. V lost 0 bases and J 3 bases, leaving 10 bases between the germline ends. The CDR3 is 15 amino acids. The CDR3 bases are TGTGCCAGCTCACCACCGAGTAGGAGTACAGATACGCAGTATTTT. As protein: CASSPPSRSTDTQYF.

This rearrangement joins TRBV19 to TRBJ1-1; 11 bases align to TRBD1. J was trimmed by 7 bases and V by 5 bases; bases with no gene match: 6. CDR1 is LNHDA and CDR2 is SQIVND in the germline V gene (reference sequence). This CDR3 contains 14 residues. CDR3 region: CASSPGTGGLEAFF. In nucleotides, the CDR3 is TGTGCCAGTAGTCCCGGGACAGGGGGGCTTGAAGCTTTCTTT.

The V and J genes are TRBV19 and TRBJ2-5; D may be TRBD2 (6 bases). The germline gives CDR1 LNHDA, CDR2 SQIVND (reference sequence). V was pared by 3 bases and J by 4 bases, with 12 bases between. This CDR3 comprises 14 residues. The chain's CDR3 is CASSIRQGGETQYF. In DNA form, the CDR3 reads TGTGCCAGTAGTATTAGGCAGGGAGGAGAGACCCAGTACTTC.

The chain employs TRBV5-1 and TRBJ2-3; perhaps TRBD1 as D (5 bases). CDR1 is SGHRS, CDR2 YFSETQ, per germline. Trimming took 1 base from V and 2 from J, leaving 8 bases between them. The CDR3 runs 14 residues. CDR3: CASSLIGATDTQYF. The CDR3 region has the DNA TGCGCCAGCAGCTTGATTGGGGCCACAGATACGCAGTATTTT. Variable domain in full (rest from reference TRBV5-1 and TRBJ2-3): KAGVTQTPRYLIKTRGQQVTLSCSPISGHRSVSWYQQTPGQGLQFLFEYFSETQRNKGNFPGRFSGRQFSNSRSEMNVSTLELGDSALYLCASSLIGATDTQYFGPGTRLTVL.

The gene calls are TRBV18 and TRBJ2-3; 10 nucleotides agree with TRBD2. V was clipped by 6 bases and J by 2 bases; unmatched bases: 8. This CDR3 spans 16 amino acids. From germline, CDR1 is KGHSH and CDR2 LQKENI. CDR3 nucleotide sequence: TGTGCCAGCTCCGAGACTAGCGGGTACCCCACAGATACGCAGTATTTT. Its protein product is CASSETSGYPTDTQYF.

The chain couples TRBV15 to TRBJ1-6; D perhaps matches TRBD1 (6 bases). Trimming removed 6 bases at V and 7 bases at J, with 19 bases between. The CDR3 loop spans 16 amino acids. CDR1 LNHNV and CDR2 YYDKDF come from the germline V gene (reference sequence). In DNA, the CDR3 is TGTGCCACCAGGTCAAGCAGGGGACGTTGGAATTCACCCCTCCACTTT. Protein sequence: CATRSSRGRWNSPLHF.

The V call is TRBV10-3, the J call TRBJ2-6; D is perhaps TRBD1 (5 bases). V lost 0 bases and J 0 bases, leaving 9 bases between the germline ends. Germline assignment: CDR1 ENHRY and CDR2 SYGVKD. This CDR3 has 17 amino acids. The CDR3 DNA follows: TGTGCCATCAGTGAGTCCGCCGGACACTCTGGGGCCAACGTCCTGACTTTC. It specifies CAISESAGHSGANVLTF.

The V gene is TRBV28, the J gene TRBJ1-1, with a possible D match to TRBD1 (5 bases). V shed 5 bases and J shed 0 bases, with 19 bases lying between them. CDR3 length: 17 amino acids. The germline V gene encodes CDR1 MDHEN and CDR2 SYDVKM. As DNA, the CDR3 is TGTGCCAGCAGTCCCCGTCAGGGAGGCAAGGTGAACACTGAAGCTTTCTTT. This gives the protein CASSPRQGGKVNTEAFF.

This clone appeared a few times. This rearrangement joins TRBV5-5 to TRBJ1-2; possibly TRBD1 for D (5 bases). This CDR3 contains 15 residues. Trimming left V 4 bases short and J 4 bases short, with 17 bases between. Germline V CDR1 and CDR2: SGHKS, YYEKEE (reference sequence). This CDR3 is CASSPGRENVYGYTF. CDR3 nucleotides: TGTGCCAGCAGCCCCGGCAGGGAAAACGTCTATGGCTACACCTTC.

The chain couples TRBV7-8 to TRBJ1-4; 8 bases line up with TRBD1. Germline assignment: CDR1 SGHVS and CDR2 FQNEAQ. The length of the CDR3 is 15 residues. The junction had 9 bases not matched to a gene; V was cut back by 5 bases and J by 7 bases. In DNA form, the CDR3 reads TGTGCCAGCAGCCAGGGGACAGGATGGAGTGAAAAACTGTTTTTT. Amino acid sequence: CASSQGTGWSEKLFF.

The chain joins TRBV5-1 to TRBJ2-1; 13 bases line up with TRBD2. V trimming: 1 base; J trimming: 3 bases; junction bases outside the gene matches: 1. CDR1 and CDR2 (germline): SGHRS, YFSETQ. The CDR3 is made up of 16 amino acids. CDR3 coding DNA: TGCGCCAGCAGCTTGAGGACTAGCGGGGGCTACAATGAGCAGTTCTTC. Encoded protein: CASSLRTSGGYNEQFF.

This clone has just a few counts. This chain uses TRBV6-1 with TRBJ1-2; no reliable D call. The CDR3 has 12 amino acids. Deletions cut 0 bases from V and 8 bases from J, with 7 bases between. In germline, CDR1 is MNHNS, CDR2 SASEGT. CDR3 region: CASSEALRGYTF. DNA for the CDR3: TGTGCCAGCAGTGAAGCGCTTCGGGGCTACACCTTC.

The rearrangement uses TRBV28 and TRBJ1-1, with a weak D call TRBD1 (6 bases). CDR3 length: 13 residues. V shed 2 bases and J shed 10 bases, with 14 bases lying between them. CDR1 and CDR2 (germline): MDHEN, SYDVKM. CDR3 DNA: TGTGCCAGCAGTTTAAATCCTCAGGGGAGAGCTTTCTTT. Protein product: CASSLNPQGRAFF.

This chain links TRBV5-4 with TRBJ2-3, with D possibly being TRBD1 (6 bases). Deletions cut 0 bases from V and 3 bases from J, with 11 bases between. The CDR3 extends over 15 amino acids. The germline CDR1 and CDR2 sequences are SGHNT and YYREEE (reference sequence). The CDR3 is CASSLDRVGTDTQYF. The CDR3 nucleotides are TGTGCCAGCAGCTTGGACAGGGTAGGAACAGATACGCAGTATTTT.

The chain couples TRBV6-5 to TRBJ1-2; D perhaps matches TRBD1 (6 bases). Germline CDR1 and CDR2: MNHEY and SVGAGI. V lost 7 bases to trimming and J lost 8 bases, with 17 bases between them. The CDR3 is made up of 13 amino acids. The CDR3 is CASTLTTGGGYTF. In DNA form, the CDR3 reads TGTGCCAGCACTTTGACGACAGGTGGAGGCTACACCTTC.

The chain joins TRBV30 to TRBJ1-5; D uncertain. V gave up 0 bases and J gave up 6 bases, with 9 bases separating them. Germline assignment: CDR1 GTSNPN and CDR2 SVGIG (reference sequence). The CDR3 covers 13 residues. CDR3 coding DNA: TGTGCCTGGAGTGTAAGGTCGGGTCAGCCCCAGCATTTT. Translating gives CAWSVRSGQPQHF.

The chain couples TRBV28 to TRBJ1-4, with D hard to call. The V end lost 1 base, the J end lost 3 bases, and 9 bases lay between the germline ends. The CDR3 has 15 amino acids. Germline loops: CDR1 MDHEN, CDR2 SYDVKM. CDR3 DNA sequence: TGTGCCAGCAGTTTATCAGGCAGCTCTAATGAAAAACTGTTTTTT. Residues: CASSLSGSSNEKLFF.

The chain links TRBV2 to TRBJ2-4, with 7 bases aligning to TRBD1. CDR1 and CDR2 (germline): SNHLY, FYNNEI. CDR3 length: 18 amino acids. V dropped 6 bases and J dropped 0; count of bases not matched to a gene: 14. The CDR3 region is CASSAPTGKIIAKNIQYF. CDR3 sequence (DNA): TGTGCCAGCAGCGCTCCGACAGGGAAAATAATAGCCAAAAACATTCAGTACTTC.